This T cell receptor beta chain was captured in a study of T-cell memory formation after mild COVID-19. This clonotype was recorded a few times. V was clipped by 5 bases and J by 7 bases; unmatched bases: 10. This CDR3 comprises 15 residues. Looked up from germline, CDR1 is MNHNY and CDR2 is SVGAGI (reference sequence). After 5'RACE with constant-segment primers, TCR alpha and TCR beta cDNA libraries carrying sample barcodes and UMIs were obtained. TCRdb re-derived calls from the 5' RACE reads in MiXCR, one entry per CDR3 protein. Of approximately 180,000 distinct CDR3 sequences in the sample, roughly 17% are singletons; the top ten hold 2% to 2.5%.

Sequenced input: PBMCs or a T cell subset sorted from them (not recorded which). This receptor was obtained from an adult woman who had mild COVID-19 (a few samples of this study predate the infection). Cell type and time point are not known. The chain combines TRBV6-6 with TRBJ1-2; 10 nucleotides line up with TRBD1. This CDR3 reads CASSDWDRGFSGYTF. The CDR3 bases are TGTGCCAGCAGTGACTGGGACAGGGGATTCTCTGGCTACACCTTC.